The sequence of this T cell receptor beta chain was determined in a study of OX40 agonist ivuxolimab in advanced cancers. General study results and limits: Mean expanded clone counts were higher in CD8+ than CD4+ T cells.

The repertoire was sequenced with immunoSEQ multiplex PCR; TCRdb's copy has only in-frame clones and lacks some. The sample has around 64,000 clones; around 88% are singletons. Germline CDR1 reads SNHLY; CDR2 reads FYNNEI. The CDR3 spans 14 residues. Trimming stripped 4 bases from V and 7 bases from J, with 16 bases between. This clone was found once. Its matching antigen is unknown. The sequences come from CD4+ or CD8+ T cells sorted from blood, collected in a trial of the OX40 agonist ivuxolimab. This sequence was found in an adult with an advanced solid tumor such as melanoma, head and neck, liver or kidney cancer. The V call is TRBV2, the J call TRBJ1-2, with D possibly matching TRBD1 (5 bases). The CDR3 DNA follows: TGTGCCAGCAGTGCGGGTTGGGGGTCCGGTGGCTACACCTTC. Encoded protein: CASSAGWGSGGYTF.